Below, one T cell receptor beta chain is given with its context. The sample is drawn from a study of blood T cell repertoires in COVID-19. Overall study: The United States, Italy and Spain provided the acute and convalescent COVID-19 samples. T cells, B-cell-depleted T cells, or PBMCs supplied cDNA or gDNA.

Per the authors' pipeline: Reference gene primer amplification gave nucleated cell count estimates. Sequencing used immunoSEQ multiplex PCR; TCRdb keeps in-frame clones, though not all of them. V and J calls and clone size are as listed in that table; D and trimming were resolved from the DNA. Counted here are 44,000 or so clones, about 90% occurring once; the ten biggest clones make up around 8.5%. Material for sequencing was peripheral blood. This clonotype was obtained from a human donor in a cohort sampled during active COVID-19.

CDR3 sequence: CASSQGAGQSDLSYEQYF. Here the CDR3 DNA reads TGTGCCAGCAGCCAAGGGGCGGGGCAGTCCGACCTAAGCTACGAGCAGTACTTC. The chain is built from TRBV4-2 and TRBJ2-7, with D perhaps TRBD2 (6 bases). The CDR3 loop spans 18 amino acids. V lost 1 base and J 3 bases, leaving 22 bases between the germline ends. From germline, CDR1 is LGHNA and CDR2 YNFKEQ.